The 6 T cell receptor beta chains given below trace back to one sample, sequenced in a study of cytomegalovirus exposure and HLA in healthy donors. The PCR had 60 Vbeta and 13 Jbeta primers. The assay was immunoSEQ multiplex PCR, and TCRdb's table has in-frame clones only and misses some. The sample comprises 150,000 or so clones, roughly 80% of which are singletons, and approximately 15% rests with the top ten. The sequenced sample was PBMCs. Receptors were obtained from a woman aged 40 to 50 in good health and CMV-seronegative.

The chain has TRBV6-1 and TRBJ2-7; maybe TRBD1 (6 bases). Deletions cut 7 bases from V and 4 bases from J, with 17 bases between. The CDR3 is made up of 14 amino acids. Germline V gives CDR1 MNHNS, CDR2 SASEGT. This chain's CDR3 is CASTDDRPAYEQYF. CDR3 in DNA: TGTGCCAGCACTGACGACAGGCCTGCTTACGAGCAGTACTTC.

The V gene is TRBV5-4, the J gene TRBJ2-3; TRBD1 matches 8 bases. V was pared by 4 bases and J by 0 bases, with 4 bases of the junction left unmatched. This CDR3 has 15 amino acids. CDR1 and CDR2 (germline): SGHNT, YYREEE (reference sequence). The CDR3 reads CASSLRDRSTDTQYF. CDR3 nucleotide sequence: TGTGCCAGCAGCCTAAGGGACAGGAGCACAGATACGCAGTATTTT.

The gene calls are TRBV11-2 and TRBJ2-7, with TRBD1 matching 9 bases. V gave up 5 bases and J gave up 2 bases; unmatched junction bases: 7. The germline V gene encodes CDR1 SGHAT and CDR2 FQNNGV. This CDR3 spans 15 amino acids. This CDR3 reads CASSLTTGGTYEQYF. The CDR3, as DNA: TGTGCCAGCAGCCTAACGACAGGGGGGACCTACGAGCAGTACTTC.

The chain recombines TRBV28 with TRBJ2-1; D is perhaps TRBD2 (6 bases). The ends were cut back, 6 bases at V and 0 bases at J, with 12 bases in the middle. The CDR3 sequence is 15 residues long. Looked up from germline, CDR1 is MDHEN and CDR2 is SYDVKM. CDR3 coding DNA: TGTGCCAGCAGCCCCGGGGGAGGCTCCTACAATGAGCAGTTCTTC. Protein: CASSPGGGSYNEQFF.

Remarks on this clone: At one of its ends the junction is not consistent with the germline gene, which may arise from a read error. This chain joins TRBV28 and TRBJ2-2, with D tentatively TRBD1 (5 bases). Germline lookup yields CDR1 MDHEN and CDR2 SYDVKM. The CDR3 has 12 residues. The CDR3 DNA follows: TGTGCTTTACAGGAGAACGCCGGGGAGCTGTTTTTT. This translates into CALQENAGELFF.

The chain is built from TRBV29-1 and TRBJ2-2; D possibly corresponds to TRBD2 (5 bases). Germline V gene lookup returns CDR1 SQVTM and CDR2 ANQGSEA. CDR3 length: 13 residues. V lost 8 bases and J lost 5, with 15 bases in between. The CDR3 DNA reads as TGCAGCATAGGGTTTACGGGGACCGGGGAGCTGTTTTTT. Translating gives CSIGFTGTGELFF.